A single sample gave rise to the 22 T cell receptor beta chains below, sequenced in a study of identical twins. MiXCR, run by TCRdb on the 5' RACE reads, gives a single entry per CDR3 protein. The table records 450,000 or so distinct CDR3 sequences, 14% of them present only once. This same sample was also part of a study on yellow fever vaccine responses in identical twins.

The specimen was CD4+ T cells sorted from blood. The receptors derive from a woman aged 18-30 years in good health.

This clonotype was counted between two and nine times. The CDR3 coding sequence is TGTGCCAGCAGTTTATCCATGACAGGGAGGGAGACCCAGTACTTC. This gives the protein CASSLSMTGRETQYF. The rearrangement uses TRBV28 and TRBJ2-5; TRBD1 might be the D (7 bases). This CDR3 contains 15 residues. V was pared by 1 base and J by 5 bases, with 14 bases between. CDR1 and CDR2 from the germline V gene are MDHEN and SYDVKM.

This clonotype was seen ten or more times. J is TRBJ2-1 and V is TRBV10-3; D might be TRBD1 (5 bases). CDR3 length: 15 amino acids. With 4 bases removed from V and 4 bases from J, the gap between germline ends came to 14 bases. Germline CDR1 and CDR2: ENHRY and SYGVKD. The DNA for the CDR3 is TGTGCCATCAGTGGCCAGGGTACGCCGTACAATGAGCAGTTCTTC. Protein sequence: CAISGQGTPYNEQFF.

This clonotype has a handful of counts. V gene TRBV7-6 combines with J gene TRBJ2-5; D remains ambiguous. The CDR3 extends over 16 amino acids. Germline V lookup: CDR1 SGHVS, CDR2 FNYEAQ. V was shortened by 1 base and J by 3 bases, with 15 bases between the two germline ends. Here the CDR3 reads CASSLVGHLDKETQYF. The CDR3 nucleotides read TGTGCCAGCAGCTTAGTTGGTCACCTCGATAAAGAGACCCAGTACTTC.

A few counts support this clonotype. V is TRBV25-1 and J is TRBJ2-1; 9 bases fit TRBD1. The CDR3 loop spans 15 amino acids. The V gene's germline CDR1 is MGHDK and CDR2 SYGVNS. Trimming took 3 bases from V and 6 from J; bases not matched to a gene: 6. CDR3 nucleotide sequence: TGTGCCAGCAGTGAGCCGGGACAGGGTGGCAATGAGCAGTTCTTC. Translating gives CASSEPGQGGNEQFF.

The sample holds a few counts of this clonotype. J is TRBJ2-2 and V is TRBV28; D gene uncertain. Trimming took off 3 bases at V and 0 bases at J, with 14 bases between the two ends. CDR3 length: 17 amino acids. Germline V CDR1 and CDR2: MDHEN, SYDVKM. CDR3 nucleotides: TGTGCCAGCAGTTTCGTGGCCCTGAAATCGAACACCGGGGAGCTGTTTTTT. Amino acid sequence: CASSFVALKSNTGELFF. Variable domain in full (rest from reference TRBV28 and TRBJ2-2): DVKVTQSSRYLVKRTGEKVFLECVQDMDHENMFWYRQDPGLGLRLIYFSYDVKMKEKGDIPEGYSVSREKKERFSLILESASTNQTSMYLCASSFVALKSNTGELFFGEGSRLTVL.

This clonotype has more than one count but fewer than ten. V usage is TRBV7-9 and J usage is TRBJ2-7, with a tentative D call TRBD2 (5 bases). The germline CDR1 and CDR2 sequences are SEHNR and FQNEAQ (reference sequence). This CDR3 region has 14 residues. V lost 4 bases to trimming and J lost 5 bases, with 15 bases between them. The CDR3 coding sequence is TGTGCCAGCAGCTCCTCGGGGAGTGTCGACGAGCAGTACTTC. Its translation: CASSSSGSVDEQYF. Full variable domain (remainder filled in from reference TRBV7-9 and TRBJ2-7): DTGVSQNPRHKITKRGQNVTFRCDPISEHNRLYWYRQTLGQGPEFLTYFQNEAQLEKSRLLSDRFSAERPKGSFSTLEIQRTEQGDSAMYLCASSSSGSVDEQYFGPGTRLTVT.

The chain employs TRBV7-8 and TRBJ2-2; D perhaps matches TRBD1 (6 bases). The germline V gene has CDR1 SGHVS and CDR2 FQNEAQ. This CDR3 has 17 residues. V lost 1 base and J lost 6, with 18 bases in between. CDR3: CASSLEGGQAASGELFF. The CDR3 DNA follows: TGTGCCAGCAGCTTAGAAGGGGGTCAGGCGGCCTCCGGGGAGCTGTTTTTT.

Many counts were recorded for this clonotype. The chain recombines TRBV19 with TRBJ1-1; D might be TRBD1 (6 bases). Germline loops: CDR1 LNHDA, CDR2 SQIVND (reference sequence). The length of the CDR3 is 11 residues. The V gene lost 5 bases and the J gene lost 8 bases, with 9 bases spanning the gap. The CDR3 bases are TGTGCCAGTAGTGCCGGGACAGAAGCTTTCTTT. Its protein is CASSAGTEAFF.

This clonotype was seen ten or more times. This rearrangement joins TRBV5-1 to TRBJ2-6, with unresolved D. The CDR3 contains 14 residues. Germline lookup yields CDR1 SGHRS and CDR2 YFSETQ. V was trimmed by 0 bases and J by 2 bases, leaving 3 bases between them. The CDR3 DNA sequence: TGCGCCAGCAGCTTGGCGGCTGGGGCCAACGTCCTGACTTTC. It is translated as CASSLAAGANVLTF.

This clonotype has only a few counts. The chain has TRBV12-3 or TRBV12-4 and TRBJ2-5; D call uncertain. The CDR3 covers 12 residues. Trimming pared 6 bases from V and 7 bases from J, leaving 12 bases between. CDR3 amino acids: CASSSDIPTQYF. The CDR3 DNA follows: TGTGCCAGCAGCTCAGACATCCCGACCCAGTACTTC.

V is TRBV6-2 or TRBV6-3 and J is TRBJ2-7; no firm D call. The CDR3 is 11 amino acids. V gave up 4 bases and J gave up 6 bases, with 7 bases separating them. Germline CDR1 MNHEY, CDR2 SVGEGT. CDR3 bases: TGTGCCAGCAGTTGGAGATTCGAGCAGTACTTC. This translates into CASSWRFEQYF.

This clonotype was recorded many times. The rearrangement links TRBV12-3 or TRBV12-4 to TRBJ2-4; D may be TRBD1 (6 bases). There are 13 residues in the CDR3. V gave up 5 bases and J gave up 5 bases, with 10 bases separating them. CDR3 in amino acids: CASSTGFENIQYF. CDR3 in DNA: TGTGCCAGCAGTACAGGGTTCGAAAACATTCAGTACTTC.

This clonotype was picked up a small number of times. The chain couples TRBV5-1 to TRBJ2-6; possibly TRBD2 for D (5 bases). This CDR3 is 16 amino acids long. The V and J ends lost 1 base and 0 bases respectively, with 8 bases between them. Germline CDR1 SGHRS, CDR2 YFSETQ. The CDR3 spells CASSLNRDSGANVLTF. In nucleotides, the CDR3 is TGCGCCAGCAGCTTGAATCGGGACTCTGGGGCCAACGTCCTGACTTTC.

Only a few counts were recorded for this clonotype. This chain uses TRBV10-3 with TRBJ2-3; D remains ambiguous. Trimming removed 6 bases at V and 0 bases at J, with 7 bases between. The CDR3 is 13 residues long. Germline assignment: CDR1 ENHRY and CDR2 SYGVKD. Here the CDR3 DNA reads TGTGCCATCAGCCAAAAAAGCACAGATACGCAGTATTTT. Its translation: CAISQKSTDTQYF.

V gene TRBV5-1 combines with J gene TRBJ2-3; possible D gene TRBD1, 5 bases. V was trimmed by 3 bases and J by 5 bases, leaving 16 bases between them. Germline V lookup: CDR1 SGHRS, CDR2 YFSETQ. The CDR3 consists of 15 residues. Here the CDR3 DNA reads TGCGCCAGCAGCTCAAAGGATAAGCAGGGAGATACGCAGTATTTT. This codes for CASSSKDKQGDTQYF.

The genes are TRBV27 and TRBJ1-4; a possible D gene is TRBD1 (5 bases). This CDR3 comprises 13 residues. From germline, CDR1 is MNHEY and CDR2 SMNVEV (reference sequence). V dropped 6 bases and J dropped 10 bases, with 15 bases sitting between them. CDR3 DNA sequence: TGTGCCAGCAGCAAAAAACAGGAAGGAAAACTGTTTTTT. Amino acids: CASSKKQEGKLFF.

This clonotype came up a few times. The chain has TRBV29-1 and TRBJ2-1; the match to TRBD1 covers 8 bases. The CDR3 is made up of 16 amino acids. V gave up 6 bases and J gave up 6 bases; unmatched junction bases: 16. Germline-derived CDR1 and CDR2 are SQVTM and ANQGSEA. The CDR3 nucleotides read TGCAGCGTAGCCAAACTGGGTCAGGGGGCCGGCAATGAGCAGTTCTTC. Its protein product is CSVAKLGQGAGNEQFF.

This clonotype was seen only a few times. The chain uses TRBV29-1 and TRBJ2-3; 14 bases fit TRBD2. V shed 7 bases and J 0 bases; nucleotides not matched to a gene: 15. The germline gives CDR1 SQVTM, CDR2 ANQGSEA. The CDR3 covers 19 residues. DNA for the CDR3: TGCAGCGCCCAGGGTGTTGGGACTAGCGGGGGATCTAGCACAGATACGCAGTATTTT. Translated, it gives CSAQGVGTSGGSSTDTQYF.

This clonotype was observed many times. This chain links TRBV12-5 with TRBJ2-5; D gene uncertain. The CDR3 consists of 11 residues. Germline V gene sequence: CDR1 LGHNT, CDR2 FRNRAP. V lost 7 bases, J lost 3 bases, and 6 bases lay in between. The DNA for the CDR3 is TGTGCTAGTGCCCAAAAAGAGACCCAGTACTTC. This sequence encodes CASAQKETQYF.

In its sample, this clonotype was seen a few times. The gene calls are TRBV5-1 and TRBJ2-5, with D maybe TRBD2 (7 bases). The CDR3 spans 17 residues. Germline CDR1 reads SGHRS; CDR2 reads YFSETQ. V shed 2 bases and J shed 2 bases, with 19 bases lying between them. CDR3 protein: CASSFKGGRGYQETQYF. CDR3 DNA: TGCGCCAGCAGCTTTAAGGGGGGGCGAGGGTATCAAGAGACCCAGTACTTC.

CDR3 amino acids: CASSLRGDWRPVGELFF. The CDR3, as DNA: TGCGCCAGCAGCTTGAGGGGGGACTGGCGACCTGTTGGCGAGCTGTTTTTT. The chain has TRBV5-1 and TRBJ2-2, with D perhaps being TRBD1 or TRBD2 (6 bases each). Germline V CDR1 and CDR2: SGHRS, YFSETQ. Trimming removed 1 base from V and 11 bases from J, with 24 bases in between. This CDR3 spans 17 amino acids.

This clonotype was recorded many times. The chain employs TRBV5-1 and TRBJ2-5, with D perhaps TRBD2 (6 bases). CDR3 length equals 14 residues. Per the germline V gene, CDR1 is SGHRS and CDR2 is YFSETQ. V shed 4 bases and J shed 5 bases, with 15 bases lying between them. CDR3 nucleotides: TGCGCCAGCAGCGCCACCGGGGGAAGGGAGACCCAGTACTTC. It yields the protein CASSATGGRETQYF.